Presented here are 7 T cell receptor beta chains from one specimen sequenced in a study of regulatory T cells in long-lasting Graves disease. HTBI primers from iRepertoire and Arm-PCR of CDR3 regions yielded the TCR beta libraries. TCRdb reprocessed the multiplex PCR reads via MiXCR and lists one record per CDR3 protein. The data contain around 500,000 distinct CDR3 sequences, approximately 12% of them singletons. Time point denoted: newly diagnosed GD, antithyroid drugs for less than 3 months. Extracted RNA from PBMCs served as the source of the TCR library. These data also featured in a second study, about T cells in Graves' hyperthyroidism and ophthalmopathy.

The sequencing here drew on peripheral blood mononuclear cells (PBMCs), taken at new diagnosis, from a patient treated with antithyroid drugs. Receptors were obtained from a man aged 25-45 years with Graves disease.

This clonotype came up once. The chain combines TRBV7-9 with TRBJ1-2, with 7 nucleotides matching TRBD1. Germline assignment: CDR1 SEHNR and CDR2 FQNEAQ (reference sequence). The V and J ends lost 0 bases and 3 bases, in that order; junction bases with no gene match: 4. The CDR3 totals 15 residues. The DNA of the CDR3 is TGTGCCAGCAGCTTAGCGTATACAGGGGACTATGGCTACACCTTC. Protein: CASSLAYTGDYGYTF. The variable domain in full, with the rest retrieved from reference TRBV7-9 and TRBJ1-2, is DTGVSQNPRHKITKRGQNVTFRCDPISEHNRLYWYRQTLGQGPEFLTYFQNEAQLEKSRLLSDRFSAERPKGSFSTLEIQRTEQGDSAMYLCASSLAYTGDYGYTFGSGTRLTVV.

This clonotype was seen many times. This chain uses TRBV20-1 with TRBJ2-3, with unresolved D. Germline V gives CDR1 DFQATT, CDR2 SNEGSKA (reference sequence). This CDR3 has 14 residues. V was cut by 3 bases and J by 2 bases, with 12 bases left in between. The CDR3 is CSASGVGITDTQYF. CDR3 nucleotides: TGCAGTGCTAGTGGGGTTGGAATCACAGATACGCAGTATTTT.

The table lists this clonotype with a few counts. The chain joins TRBV19 to TRBJ1-3, with a weak D call TRBD1 (5 bases). The CDR3 has 18 amino acids. V was clipped by 8 bases and J by 0 bases, with 23 bases between them. Germline assignment: CDR1 LNHDA and CDR2 SQIVND (reference sequence). The chain's CDR3 is CASSRGSSETLSGNTIYF. The CDR3 DNA is TGTGCCAGTTCAAGGGGCTCCTCAGAAACTCTCTCTGGAAACACCATATATTTT.

Ten or more counts support this clonotype. The V call is TRBV6-1, the J call TRBJ2-5, with TRBD2 as a possible D gene (6 bases). Germline-derived CDR1 and CDR2 are MNHNS and SASEGT. The CDR3 length is 14 residues. Trimming took off 6 bases at V and 5 bases at J, with 16 bases between the two ends. DNA of the CDR3: TGTGCCAGCAGACCGGGACTCGGAGCGGAGACCCAGTACTTC. Encoded protein: CASRPGLGAETQYF.

In this sample, this clonotype turned up many times. The J gene is TRBJ1-1, the V gene TRBV10-3; 7 nucleotides align to TRBD1. Trimming took 4 bases from V and 7 from J; bases not matched to a gene: 12. This CDR3 is built from 15 residues. Germline loops: CDR1 ENHRY, CDR2 SYGVKD. CDR3 DNA sequence: TGTGCCATCAGTGTTCTTTACCGGACAGGAGGTGAAGCTTTCTTT. Translating it yields CAISVLYRTGGEAFF.

This clonotype showed up many times. The chain has TRBV2 and TRBJ1-2, with TRBD1 matching 8 bases. With 2 bases clipped from V and 8 bases from J, the junction kept 7 bases outside the gene matches. Germline V gene lookup returns CDR1 SNHLY and CDR2 FYNNEI. The CDR3 has 14 residues. CDR3 coding DNA: TGTGCCAGCAGTGAACCTTGGACAGGGAAGGGCTACACCTTC. Translation: CASSEPWTGKGYTF. Drawing the rest from reference TRBV2 and TRBJ1-2, the complete variable domain is EPEVTQTPSHQVTQMGQEVILRCVPISNHLYFYWYRQILGQKVEFLVSFYNNEISEKSEIFDDQFSVERPDGSNFTLKIRSTKLEDSAMYFCASSEPWTGKGYTFGSGTRLTVV.

This clonotype was recorded at least ten times. The V gene is TRBV28, the J gene TRBJ1-2, with 8 bases fitting TRBD1. Germline V gene sequence: CDR1 MDHEN, CDR2 SYDVKM. The CDR3 covers 16 residues. After removal of 4 bases from V and 8 bases from J, the junction contained 15 bases not matched to a gene. DNA of the CDR3: TGTGCCAGCAGTTCCCCGGTTCAGGGGGCGCGGAGCGGCTACACCTTC. Its translation is CASSSPVQGARSGYTF.